These 15 T cell receptor beta chains share one sample of origin, sequenced in a study of cytomegalovirus exposure and HLA in healthy donors (dated by TCRdb to about 2017). The library was built by means of the immunoSEQ multiplex PCR assay. For the multiplex PCR, a mixture combining 60 forward primers for TCR Vbeta segments and 13 reverse primers for TCR Jbeta segments was used. TCRdb took this table from immuneACCESS and kept in-frame rearrangements with V and J called. Such tables lack part of the clones; where checked against another copy, unresolved V genes explain under half of the gap, and the rest is unexplained. This specimen's table enumerates 120,000 to 150,000 clones. The top ten constitute 2% to 3% of the sample. The sample consisted of PBMCs. Receptors were obtained from a man aged 40-49 years in good health and CMV-seronegative.

The chain is built from TRBV14 and TRBJ1-1; D not resolved. Looked up from germline, CDR1 is SGHDN and CDR2 is FVKESK. The CDR3 is 13 residues long. Trimming cost V 1 base and J 1 base, with 4 bases left between them. CDR3 amino acids: CASSQARNTEAFF. The DNA for the CDR3 is TGTGCCAGCAGCCAAGCCAGGAACACTGAAGCTTTCTTT.

J is TRBJ2-1 and V is TRBV4-3, with 8 bases fitting TRBD2. The V segment lost 0 bases and the J segment 5 bases; nucleotides outside the gene matches: 6. Germline-derived CDR1 and CDR2 are LGHNA and YSLEER. There are 16 residues in the CDR3. The CDR3 DNA follows: TGCGCCAGCAGCCAAGAAAGCGGGGGCTGGGACAATGAGCAGTTCTTC. Protein sequence: CASSQESGGWDNEQFF.

The rearrangement uses TRBV2 and TRBJ2-1; 15 positions agree with TRBD2. The CDR3 runs 15 residues. V was pared by 3 bases and J by 13 bases, with 7 bases of the junction left unmatched. Germline V CDR1 and CDR2: SNHLY, FYNNEI. The DNA for the CDR3 is TGTGCCAGCAGTGATCAGGGACTAGCGGGGGGCCCACAGTTCTTC. Residues: CASSDQGLAGGPQFF. Full variable domain (outside the CDR3, taken from reference TRBV2 and TRBJ2-1): EPEVTQTPSHQVTQMGQEVILRCVPISNHLYFYWYRQILGQKVEFLVSFYNNEISEKSEIFDDQFSVERPDGSNFTLKIRSTKLEDSAMYFCASSDQGLAGGPQFFGPGTRLTVL.

V usage is TRBV5-1 and J usage is TRBJ2-7; TRBD1 might be the D (6 bases). Trimming shortened V by 3 bases and J by 3 bases, and 16 bases separated the two germline ends. Germline V CDR1 and CDR2: SGHRS, YFSETQ. This CDR3 has 15 residues. CDR3 loop: CASSSPSGTYYEQYF. The CDR3 coding sequence is TGCGCCAGCAGCTCACCGTCGGGGACATACTACGAGCAGTACTTC.

V gene TRBV18 combines with J gene TRBJ1-1, with D unresolved. V lost 0 bases to trimming and J lost 5 bases, with 10 bases between them. Germline lookup yields CDR1 KGHSH and CDR2 LQKENI. This CDR3 has 14 residues. The CDR3 bases are TGTGCCAGCTCACCACCGGTGGGGAGAACTGAAGCTTTCTTT. Protein: CASSPPVGRTEAFF.

This clone is deemed medium-sized by its frequency. The V gene is TRBV6-6, the J gene TRBJ1-2; TRBD1 might be the D (6 bases). V gave up 5 bases and J gave up 3 bases, with 10 bases separating them. The germline V gene encodes CDR1 MNHNY and CDR2 SVGAGI (reference sequence). The CDR3 totals 13 residues. This chain's CDR3 is CASSPTGDYGYTF. In DNA form, the CDR3 reads TGTGCCAGCAGTCCGACAGGAGACTATGGCTACACCTTC.

The chain joins TRBV5-6 to TRBJ1-2, with TRBD1 identical over 7 bases. Germline loops: CDR1 SGHDT, CDR2 YYEEEE. The CDR3 is 14 residues long. V gave up 3 bases and J gave up 0 bases; unmatched junction bases: 2. The CDR3 loop is CASSSGTANYGYTF. The CDR3 region has the DNA TGTGCCAGCAGCTCCGGGACAGCTAACTATGGCTACACCTTC. Using reference TRBV5-6 and TRBJ1-2 for the parts outside the CDR3, the full variable domain is DAGVTQSPTHLIKTRGQQVTLRCSPKSGHDTVSWYQQALGQGPQFIFQYYEEEERQRGNFPDRFSGHQFPNYSSELNVNALLLGDSALYLCASSSGTANYGYTFGSGTRLTVV.

Of note for this clone: Other DNA sequences in the same sample also yield this CDR3. The chain recombines TRBV7-2 with TRBJ1-3, with unresolved D. With 2 bases removed from V and 1 base from J, the gap between germline ends came to 12 bases. The V gene's germline CDR1 is SGHTA and CDR2 FQGNSA. There are 16 residues in the CDR3. CDR3 sequence: CASSLKAGLSGNTIYF. In DNA, the CDR3 is TGTGCCAGCAGCTTAAAGGCGGGATTATCTGGAAACACCATATATTTT.

The chain is built from TRBV5-4 and TRBJ2-5; 8 positions agree with TRBD2. The CDR3 is made up of 15 amino acids. The junction had 5 bases not matched to a gene; V was cut back by 1 base and J by 3 bases. CDR1 is SGHNT, CDR2 YYREEE, per germline (reference sequence). The CDR3 region is CASSLSWRGEETQYF. CDR3 DNA sequence: TGTGCCAGCAGCTTGAGTTGGCGGGGGGAAGAGACCCAGTACTTC. Together with reference TRBV5-4 and TRBJ2-5, the CDR3 gives the full variable domain: ETGVTQSPTHLIKTRGQQVTLRCSSQSGHNTVSWYQQALGQGPQFIFQYYREEENGRGNFPPRFSGLQFPNYSSELNVNALELDDSALYLCASSLSWRGEETQYFGPGTRLLVL.

The chain uses TRBV7-2 and TRBJ1-1; D ambiguous. The CDR3 has 12 amino acids. The V end was cut by 2 bases, the J end by 4 bases, with 5 bases between. Germline V lookup: CDR1 SGHTA, CDR2 FQGNSA. The CDR3 spells CASSLWLTEAFF. Written as DNA, the CDR3 is TGTGCCAGCAGCTTATGGCTCACTGAAGCTTTCTTT.

V is TRBV6-5 and J is TRBJ1-2; D unclear. The germline V gene encodes CDR1 MNHEY and CDR2 SVGAGI. The CDR3 totals 15 residues. With 6 bases removed from V and 4 bases from J, the gap between germline ends came to 18 bases. The CDR3 is CASSPHSTGGYGYTF. Written as DNA, the CDR3 is TGTGCCAGCAGCCCACATTCGACCGGCGGCTATGGCTACACCTTC.

V usage is TRBV18 and J usage is TRBJ1-2; 7 bases align to TRBD1. The CDR3 spans 14 residues. Looked up from germline, CDR1 is KGHSH and CDR2 is LQKENI. V was clipped by 4 bases and J by 4 bases; unmatched bases: 6. Here the CDR3 reads CASSREGGPYGYTF. CDR3 sequence (DNA): TGTGCCAGCTCACGCGAAGGGGGCCCCTATGGCTACACCTTC.

The chain has TRBV6-1 and TRBJ1-5; TRBD1 matches 9 bases. The CDR3 length is 14 residues. Germline-derived CDR1 and CDR2 are MNHNS and SASEGT. The ends lost 7 bases at V and 5 bases at J; junction bases unmatched: 6. CDR3 in amino acids: CASKGTGLYQPQHF. In nucleotides, the CDR3 is TGTGCCAGCAAAGGGACAGGGTTATATCAGCCCCAGCATTTT.

The chain links TRBV7-9 to TRBJ1-3; D not certain. The CDR3 is 13 amino acids. The germline V and J ends were trimmed by 3 bases and 8 bases, with 11 bases remaining between them. CDR1 and CDR2 from the germline V gene are SEHNR and FQNEAQ (reference sequence). The CDR3 DNA is TGTGCCAGCAGCTTGCCCCTCGGAGACACCATATATTTT. Amino acid sequence: CASSLPLGDTIYF.

The chain has TRBV11-2 and TRBJ1-1; TRBD1 aligns across 8 bases. This CDR3 is built from 15 residues. With V trimmed by 1 base and J by 2 bases, 3 bases remained unmatched. Germline CDR1 is SGHAT and CDR2 is FQNNGV. The CDR3 nucleotides are TGTGCCAGCAGCTTAGTGACAGGGGTAAACACTGAAGCTTTCTTT. Protein sequence: CASSLVTGVNTEAFF.